The 27 T cell receptor beta chains reported below all come from one sample, sequenced in a study of shared T cell receptors in the human thymus. Sequencing used immunoSEQ multiplex PCR; TCRdb keeps in-frame clones, though not all of them. This table holds about 730,000 clones, approximately 85% found once. These records were also assigned to another study, of human thymus T cells.

The sample taken for sequencing was thymocytes. Receptors were obtained from a girl under three years old with a congenital heart defect.

The DNA for the CDR3 is TGTGCCAGTAGTATTTCCGAGGACAGGACCTACGAGCAGTACTTC. Translated: CASSISEDRTYEQYF. This chain connects TRBV19 to TRBJ2-7; 7 bases map to TRBD1. V lost 3 bases to trimming and J lost 2 bases; unmatched junction nucleotides: 7. Germline CDR1 is LNHDA and CDR2 is SQIVND (reference sequence). The CDR3 runs 15 residues.

The chain combines TRBV6-1 with TRBJ2-2, with D uncertain. The CDR3 is made up of 12 amino acids. V was pared by 6 bases and J by 6 bases, with 8 bases between. CDR1 and CDR2 from the germline V gene are MNHNS and SASEGT. For the CDR3, the DNA is TGTGCCAGCAGGAGGAATCCCGGGGAGCTGTTTTTT. Residues: CASRRNPGELFF.

V gene TRBV7-9 combines with J gene TRBJ1-5; a weak D match, TRBD1 (5 bases). The CDR3 has 14 amino acids. Germline V gene sequence: CDR1 SEHNR, CDR2 FQNEAQ (reference sequence). Trimming shortened V by 3 bases and J by 0 bases, and 6 bases separated the two germline ends. The CDR3 protein is CASSLTDSNQPQHF. CDR3 nucleotide sequence: TGTGCCAGCAGCTTGACAGATAGCAATCAGCCCCAGCATTTT.

This chain uses TRBV9 with TRBJ2-6; TRBD2 might be the D (5 bases). The CDR3 extends over 18 amino acids. Germline V gene lookup returns CDR1 SGDLS and CDR2 YYNGEE. Trimming took off 3 bases at V and 0 bases at J, with 16 bases between the two ends. CDR3 nucleotides: TGTGCCAGCAGCGACCAAGGAGGAACCTTCTCTGGGGCCAACGTCCTGACTTTC. Its translation: CASSDQGGTFSGANVLTF. Complete variable domain (other parts from reference TRBV9 and TRBJ2-6): DSGVTQTPKHLITATGQRVTLRCSPRSGDLSVYWYQQSLDQGLQFLIQYYNGEERAKGNILERFSAQQFPDLHSELNLSSLELGDSALYFCASSDQGGTFSGANVLTFGAGSRLTVL.

The chain recombines TRBV6-6 with TRBJ1-2; D not resolved. Germline CDR1 is MNHNY and CDR2 is SVGAGI (reference sequence). The CDR3 length is 15 residues. Trimming pared 11 bases from V and 1 base from J, leaving 20 bases between. DNA of the CDR3: TGTGCCGCGAGCGGTCGGCAGATCGATAACTATGGCTACACCTTC. Protein product: CAASGRQIDNYGYTF.

This clone was observed once. The V and J genes are TRBV2 and TRBJ2-1; 15 nucleotides align to TRBD2. The CDR3 loop spans 14 amino acids. The trim removed 4 bases at V and 14 bases at J, leaving 6 bases unmatched. The germline gives CDR1 SNHLY, CDR2 FYNNEI. CDR3 bases: TGTGCCAGCAGTGTGGGGACTAGCGGGGGGTGCGAGTTCTTC. As protein: CASSVGTSGGCEFF.

This clone occurred once. CDR3 nucleotides: TGTGCCAGTAGTGTACAGGGGCAAGAGACCCAGTACTTC. Translated: CASSVQGQETQYF. The chain couples TRBV19 to TRBJ2-5; 7 bases fit TRBD1. CDR3 length equals 13 residues. From germline, CDR1 is LNHDA and CDR2 SQIVND (reference sequence). Trimming removed 5 bases from V and 2 bases from J; junction bases left unmatched: 2.

The chain is built from TRBV2 and TRBJ2-7; D remains ambiguous. V was trimmed by 3 bases and J by 6 bases, leaving 6 bases between them. CDR1 and CDR2 (germline): SNHLY, FYNNEI. CDR3 size: 11 residues. CDR3 in amino acids: CASSDSLEQYF. The CDR3 coding sequence is TGTGCCAGCAGTGATTCACTCGAGCAGTACTTC. The full variable domain, rest sourced from reference TRBV2 and TRBJ2-7, is EPEVTQTPSHQVTQMGQEVILRCVPISNHLYFYWYRQILGQKVEFLVSFYNNEISEKSEIFDDQFSVERPDGSNFTLKIRSTKLEDSAMYFCASSDSLEQYFGPGTRLTVT.

This chain joins TRBV19 and TRBJ1-5; D is uncertain. Trimming pared 5 bases from V and 4 bases from J, leaving 9 bases between. CDR1 is LNHDA and CDR2 is SQIVND in the germline V gene (reference sequence). CDR3 length: 13 amino acids. DNA of the CDR3: TGTGCCAGTAGTTTAATCAGTAATCAGCCCCAGCATTTT. This translates into CASSLISNQPQHF.

The chain combines TRBV5-1 with TRBJ1-2; 10 bases are shared with TRBD1. CDR3 length equals 17 residues. Germline lookup yields CDR1 SGHRS and CDR2 YFSETQ. V lost 4 bases to trimming and J lost 7 bases; unmatched junction nucleotides: 16. Here the CDR3 reads CASSREGQGLLLGGYTF. CDR3 coding DNA: TGCGCCAGCAGCCGTGAGGGACAGGGGTTATTATTGGGTGGCTACACCTTC.

The V and J genes are TRBV27 and TRBJ2-3; TRBD1 matches at 7 bases. The CDR3 spans 15 residues. Germline lookup yields CDR1 MNHEY and CDR2 SMNVEV (reference sequence). The V and J ends lost 1 base and 7 bases, in that order; junction bases with no gene match: 8. The CDR3: CASSLLGDSENTQYF. CDR3 nucleotide sequence: TGTGCCAGCAGTTTATTGGGGGACAGCGAAAATACGCAGTATTTT.

The rearrangement joins TRBV2 to TRBJ1-1, with 7 bases matching TRBD1. CDR3 size: 16 residues. V lost 6 bases to trimming and J lost 3 bases; unmatched junction nucleotides: 13. The germline V gene has CDR1 SNHLY and CDR2 FYNNEI. The DNA of the CDR3 is TGTGCCAGCAGACACCCCAACAGGGGTTGGGACACTGAAGCTTTCTTT. This codes for CASRHPNRGWDTEAFF.

The chain recombines TRBV4-2 with TRBJ1-5; D perhaps matches TRBD1 (6 bases). The CDR3 extends over 15 amino acids. V gave up 2 bases and J gave up 1 base, with 9 bases separating them. CDR1 and CDR2 (germline): LGHNA, YNFKEQ. The chain's CDR3 is CASSQYRASNQPQHF. The DNA of the CDR3 is TGTGCCAGCAGCCAATACAGGGCCAGCAATCAGCCCCAGCATTTT.

This chain joins TRBV19 and TRBJ1-5, with D unclear. Germline CDR1 LNHDA, CDR2 SQIVND (reference sequence). The CDR3 is made up of 15 amino acids. Between the trimmed V and J ends, which lost 0 bases and 5 bases, there was a span of 11 bases. This CDR3 is CASSIERRWYQPQHF. The CDR3 DNA reads as TGTGCCAGTAGTATAGAGCGGCGGTGGTATCAGCCCCAGCATTTT.

The chain uses TRBV5-1 and TRBJ1-1; perhaps TRBD1 as D (5 bases). The CDR3 runs 14 residues. Germline lookup yields CDR1 SGHRS and CDR2 YFSETQ. Trimming pared 2 bases from V and 3 bases from J, leaving 11 bases between. CDR3 nucleotides: TGCGCCAGCAGCTTACCGGGGGAGGACACTGAAGCTTTCTTT. Translated: CASSLPGEDTEAFF. The full variable domain, its missing parts supplied by reference TRBV5-1 and TRBJ1-1, is KAGVTQTPRYLIKTRGQQVTLSCSPISGHRSVSWYQQTPGQGLQFLFEYFSETQRNKGNFPGRFSGRQFSNSRSEMNVSTLELGDSALYLCASSLPGEDTEAFFGQGTRLTVV.

The genes are TRBV2 and TRBJ2-3, with 11 bases that match TRBD2. Germline trimming cut 2 bases from V and 5 bases from J; bases unmatched to any gene: 12. The germline CDR1 and CDR2 sequences are SNHLY and FYNNEI. The CDR3 spans 18 residues. The CDR3 region has the DNA TGTGCCAGCAGTGAACCCTCGCCTAGCGGGGGGAGCGTAGATACGCAGTATTTT. Protein product: CASSEPSPSGGSVDTQYF.

The chain carries TRBV7-8 and TRBJ1-2; no firm D call. Per germline, CDR1 SGHVS and CDR2 FQNEAQ. This CDR3 has 14 residues. Trimming cost V 4 bases and J 1 base, with 10 bases left between them. CDR3 nucleotide sequence: TGTGCCAGCAGCTCCCTCCCCTTTAACTATGGCTACACCTTC. Translating it yields CASSSLPFNYGYTF.

Points on this clone: One end of the junction fails to match germline, which may point to a read error. V is TRBV5-1 and J is TRBJ2-7; 11 bases agree with TRBD2. Germline lookup yields CDR1 SGHRS and CDR2 YFSETQ. The CDR3 runs 15 residues. The CDR3 DNA reads as TGCGCCAGCAGCCGGACTAGCGGGTGGTCCTGCGAGCAGTACTTC. It yields the protein CASSRTSGWSCEQYF.

This clone was detected once. The chain recombines TRBV5-4 with TRBJ2-3; 8 bases match TRBD1. Trimming removed 5 bases from V and 6 bases from J; junction bases left unmatched: 11. Germline V lookup: CDR1 SGHNT, CDR2 YYREEE (reference sequence). The CDR3 length is 15 residues. CDR3 residues: CASRPGQVKWDTQYF. CDR3 sequence (DNA): TGTGCCAGCAGGCCGGGACAGGTGAAGTGGGATACGCAGTATTTT.

This rearrangement joins TRBV19 to TRBJ2-7; weak D call: TRBD1 (5 bases). From germline, CDR1 is LNHDA and CDR2 SQIVND (reference sequence). V shed 3 bases and J shed 6 bases, with 12 bases lying between them. The CDR3 runs to 13 residues. The CDR3 reads CASSIRFRAEQYF. The DNA of the CDR3 is TGTGCCAGTAGTATTCGATTCAGGGCCGAGCAGTACTTC.

The rearrangement uses TRBV9 and TRBJ1-1; tentative D call: TRBD1 (5 bases). From germline, CDR1 is SGDLS and CDR2 YYNGEE. The V gene lost 8 bases and the J gene lost 0 bases, with 8 bases spanning the gap. The CDR3 spans 12 residues. This CDR3 is CASGGVNTEAFF. In DNA, the CDR3 is TGTGCCAGTGGGGGGGTGAACACTGAAGCTTTCTTT. Filled out from reference TRBV9 and TRBJ1-1, the complete variable domain reads DSGVTQTPKHLITATGQRVTLRCSPRSGDLSVYWYQQSLDQGLQFLIQYYNGEERAKGNILERFSAQQFPDLHSELNLSSLELGDSALYFCASGGVNTEAFFGQGTRLTVV.

The V call is TRBV27, the J call TRBJ1-6; 8 nucleotides agree with TRBD1. CDR1 MNHEY and CDR2 SMNVEV come from the germline V gene (reference sequence). The V gene end was trimmed by 4 bases and the J gene end by 7 bases; junction bases not matched to a gene: 6. The CDR3 consists of 15 residues. The CDR3 is CASSSGGWGNSPLHF. The CDR3 bases are TGTGCCAGCAGTTCAGGGGGCTGGGGGAATTCACCCCTCCACTTT.

CDR3 in DNA: TGCGCCAGCAGCCGAAAAACTAGCGGGGGGGCAGGAGGGGAGCTGTTTTTT. Its protein is CASSRKTSGGAGGELFF. The chain couples TRBV4-1 to TRBJ2-2; 13 bases fit TRBD2. Germline CDR1 MGHRA, CDR2 YSYEKL. The CDR3 runs to 17 residues. Germline trimming cut 4 bases from V and 8 bases from J; bases unmatched to any gene: 10.

V and J are TRBV28 and TRBJ1-1; D unclear. CDR1 is MDHEN and CDR2 is SYDVKM in the germline V gene. The germline V and J ends were trimmed by 3 bases and 0 bases, with 5 bases remaining between them. The CDR3 has 13 amino acids. The CDR3 sequence is CASSLCMNTEAFF. The DNA for the CDR3 is TGTGCCAGCAGTTTGTGTATGAACACTGAAGCTTTCTTT.

This sequence joins TRBV19 and TRBJ1-1; D is unresolved. Looked up from germline, CDR1 is LNHDA and CDR2 is SQIVND (reference sequence). V lost 7 bases, J lost 6 bases, and 15 bases lay in between. CDR3 length equals 13 residues. The CDR3 bases are TGTGCCAGTAACCGCCGGGAGTGTTCTGAAGCTTTCTTT. It yields the protein CASNRRECSEAFF.

The genes are TRBV30 and TRBJ2-1, with D possibly being TRBD1 (5 bases). In germline, CDR1 is GTSNPN, CDR2 SVGIG (reference sequence). V was trimmed by 2 bases and J by 0 bases, leaving 20 bases between them. The CDR3 consists of 18 residues. CDR3 sequence (DNA): TGTGCCTGGAGTACCCTGCTGGGCGGACAAAGCTCCTACAATGAGCAGTTCTTC. This translates into CAWSTLLGGQSSYNEQFF.

The count of this clone is one. This sequence joins TRBV5-4 and TRBJ1-6, with 9 bases that match TRBD1. The CDR3 has 16 amino acids. The ends lost 4 bases at V and 5 bases at J; junction bases unmatched: 7. Germline CDR1 SGHNT, CDR2 YYREEE (reference sequence). The CDR3 loop reads CASSRTGGVDNSPLHF. The DNA of the CDR3 is TGTGCCAGCAGCAGAACAGGGGGCGTGGATAATTCACCCCTCCACTTT.